The sequence of this T cell receptor beta chain was determined in a study of T cells in Graves' hyperthyroidism and ophthalmopathy. Notes on the study in general: Most clonotypes expanded in thyroid above 0.001 were likewise present in blood.

Investigators excluded patients with uncontrolled infection, other autoimmune disease, pregnancy or lactation. In regard to this clonotype: Antigen: not known.

J was trimmed by 4 bases and V by 7 bases; bases with no gene match: 6. The germline V gene has CDR1 LNHDA and CDR2 SQIVND (reference sequence). The CDR3 runs 14 residues. There were TCR beta CDR3 regions amplified from RNA transcripts. The HTBI primer set was used in a first-round RT-PCR of the TCR CDR3. TCRdb redid the calling of the multiplex PCR reads with MiXCR, one entry per CDR3 protein. Here the sample spans approximately 700,000 distinct CDR3 sequences, about a sixth being singletons. Material: blood. The receptor comes from a man younger than 35 with Graves' hyperthyroidism. The V call is TRBV19, the J call TRBJ1-1; 10 positions agree with TRBD1. The CDR3 bases are TGTGCCAGTATGGGGACAGGGGCGCGCACTGAAGCTTTCTTT. Protein: CASMGTGARTEAFF.